The source of this T cell receptor beta chain is a study of long-term antiretroviral therapy in people with HIV. The overall study: Collection of the earliest samples took place about a decade ahead of the 2015 immediate-ART recommendation. Whole-study results and caveats: No data were available on ART adherence, viral resistance or therapy changes. Diversity increased after ART yet remained lower than in transplant donor controls.

Researchers ran immunoSEQ v3.0 at survey level. The protocol was immunoSEQ multiplex PCR, while the TCRdb copy is restricted to in-frame clones and leaves out a portion. The sample carries around 15,000 clones, around 96% recorded once. Every single participant having HIV got treatment inside the United States. As to this clone: Its antigen remains unidentified.

Germline-derived CDR1 and CDR2 are SGHAT and FQNNGV. V trimming: 5 bases; J trimming: 2 bases; junction bases outside the gene matches: 5. CDR3 size: 14 residues. This receptor was taken from a man in his thirties or forties with HIV. This chain joins TRBV11-2 and TRBJ2-5; 7 bases match TRBD2. The sequencing here drew on unsorted PBMCs, taken more than 10 years after starting antiretroviral therapy. The CDR3 DNA sequence: TGTGCCAGCAGCCGAGCGGGGTGGCAAGAGACCCAGTACTTC. Translating gives CASSRAGWQETQYF. Complete variable domain (other parts from reference TRBV11-2 and TRBJ2-5): EAGVAQSPRYKIIEKRQSVAFWCNPISGHATLYWYQQILGQGPKLLIQFQNNGVVDDSQLPKDRFSAERLKGVDSTLKIQPAKLEDSAVYLCASSRAGWQETQYFGPGTRLLVL.